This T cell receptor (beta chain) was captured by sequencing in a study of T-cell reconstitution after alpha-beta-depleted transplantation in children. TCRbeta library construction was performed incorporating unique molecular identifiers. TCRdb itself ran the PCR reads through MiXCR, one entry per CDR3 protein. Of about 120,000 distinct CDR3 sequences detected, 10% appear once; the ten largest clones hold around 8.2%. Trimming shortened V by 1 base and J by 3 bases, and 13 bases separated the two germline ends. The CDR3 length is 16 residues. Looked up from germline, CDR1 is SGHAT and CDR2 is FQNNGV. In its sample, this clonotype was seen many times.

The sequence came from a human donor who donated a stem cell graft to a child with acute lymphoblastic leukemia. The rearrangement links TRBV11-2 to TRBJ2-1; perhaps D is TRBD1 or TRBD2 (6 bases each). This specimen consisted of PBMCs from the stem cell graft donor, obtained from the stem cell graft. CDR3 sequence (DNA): TGTGCCAGCAGCTTAGTTGGGGGGCGATACTACAATGAGCAGTTCTTC. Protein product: CASSLVGGRYYNEQFF.